This T cell receptor beta chain is drawn from a study of early T cells in non-severe SARS-CoV-2 infection. Study conclusions and caveats: The VDJdb matching leaned toward anti-spike CD8 responses and overlooked private and CD4 specificities.

This clonotype was seen a few times. The antigen remains unidentified. Germline CDR1 WSHSY, CDR2 SAAADI. Trimming removed 7 bases from V and 6 bases from J, with 23 bases in between. The CDR3 is 16 residues long. MiXCR, applied by TCRdb to the 5' RACE reads, yields one record per CDR3 protein. The sample gives just under 30,000 distinct CDR3 sequences, approximately 5.4% of which show up once; about a tenth is in the top ten. This TCR was sampled from an adult who was a healthcare worker with PCR-confirmed SARS-CoV-2 infection or an uninfected control (not recorded which). The rearrangement joins TRBV10-2 to TRBJ2-3, with D maybe TRBD1 (6 bases). The sample taken for sequencing was whole blood. CDR3 coding DNA: TGCGCCAGCATGAGTCTGGGGGCATTATTTTTGGATACGCAGTATTTT. Amino acid sequence: CASMSLGALFLDTQYF.